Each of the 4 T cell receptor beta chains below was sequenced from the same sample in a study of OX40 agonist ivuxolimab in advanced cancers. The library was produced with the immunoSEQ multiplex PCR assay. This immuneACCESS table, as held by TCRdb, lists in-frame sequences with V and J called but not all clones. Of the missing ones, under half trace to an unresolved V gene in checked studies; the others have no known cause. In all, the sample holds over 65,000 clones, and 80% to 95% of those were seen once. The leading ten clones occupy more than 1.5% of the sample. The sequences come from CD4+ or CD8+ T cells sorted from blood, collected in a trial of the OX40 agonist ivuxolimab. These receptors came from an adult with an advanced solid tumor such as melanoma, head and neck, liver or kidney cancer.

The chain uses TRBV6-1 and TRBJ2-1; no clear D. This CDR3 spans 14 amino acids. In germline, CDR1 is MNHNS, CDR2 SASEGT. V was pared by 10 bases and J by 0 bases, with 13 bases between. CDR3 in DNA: TGTGCCATCGGGCCCGGTGGCTCCTACAATGAGCAGTTCTTC. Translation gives CAIGPGGSYNEQFF.

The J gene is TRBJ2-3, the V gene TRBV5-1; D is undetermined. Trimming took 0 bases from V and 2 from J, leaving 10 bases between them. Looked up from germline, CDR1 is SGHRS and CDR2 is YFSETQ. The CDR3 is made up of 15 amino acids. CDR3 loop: CASSLDPGYTDTQYF. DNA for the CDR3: TGCGCCAGCAGCTTGGATCCCGGTTACACAGATACGCAGTATTTT.

The CDR3 DNA reads TGTGCCTGGAGTGTCGGGGGGTCAGGGGAGACCCAGTACTTC. Amino acids: CAWSVGGSGETQYF. V and J are TRBV30 and TRBJ2-5, with 7 bases that match TRBD2. The V gene end was trimmed by 0 bases and the J gene end by 5 bases; junction bases not matched to a gene: 6. Germline V gives CDR1 GTSNPN, CDR2 SVGIG (reference sequence). The CDR3 extends over 14 amino acids.

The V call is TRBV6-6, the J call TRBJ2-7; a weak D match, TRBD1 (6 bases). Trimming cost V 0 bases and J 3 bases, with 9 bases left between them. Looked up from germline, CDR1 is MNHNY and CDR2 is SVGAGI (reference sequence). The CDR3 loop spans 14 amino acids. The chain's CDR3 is CASSYSRGNYEQYF. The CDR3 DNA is TGTGCCAGCAGTTACTCGAGGGGGAACTACGAGCAGTACTTC.